These 32 T cell receptor beta chains were sequenced from one sample in a study of PD-L1 blockade in urothelial cancer. Profiled with immunoSEQ multiplex PCR; TCRdb holds only in-frame clones, not every one. The sample has about 80,000 clones; about nine tenths are singletons. The input for sequencing was PBMCs, taken around atezolizumab (anti-PD-L1) treatment. Source of these receptors: a woman between 70 and 85 years old with urothelial cancer.

The CDR3 region is CASERGQGFGYTF. CDR3 DNA sequence: TGTGCCTCTGAGAGGGGACAGGGGTTTGGCTACACCTTC. The chain carries TRBV30 and TRBJ1-2; the match to TRBD1 covers 10 bases. The CDR3 sequence is 13 residues long. CDR1 is GTSNPN and CDR2 is SVGIG in the germline V gene (reference sequence). The ends lost 7 bases at V and 7 bases at J; junction bases unmatched: 9.

This chain connects TRBV10-3 to TRBJ2-7; 7 bases agree with TRBD2. Trimming cost V 0 bases and J 4 bases; bases outside gene matches: 6. The CDR3 runs to 15 residues. The germline gives CDR1 ENHRY, CDR2 SYGVKD. The CDR3 here is CAISESQGGPYEQYF. The CDR3 region has the DNA TGTGCCATCAGTGAGTCCCAGGGAGGGCCGTACGAGCAGTACTTC.

The chain uses TRBV7-2 and TRBJ1-4; D is ambiguous. V lost 1 base and J lost 8, with 8 bases in between. The CDR3 has 13 amino acids. CDR1 and CDR2 from the germline V gene are SGHTA and FQGNSA. DNA for the CDR3: TGTGCCAGCAGCTTAGAGGCGGGAGAAAAACTGTTTTTT. This gives the protein CASSLEAGEKLFF.

The chain has TRBV4-3 and TRBJ1-2; maybe TRBD1 (6 bases). Trimming took off 1 base at V and 5 bases at J, with 14 bases between the two ends. The CDR3 has 15 residues. Germline V CDR1 and CDR2: LGHNA, YSLEER. The CDR3 nucleotides are TGCGCCAGCAGCCAAGTGATAGGGGGTGAATATGGCTACACCTTC. Protein product: CASSQVIGGEYGYTF.

The chain carries TRBV18 and TRBJ1-2; 11 bases are a match to TRBD1. This CDR3 is 15 amino acids long. J gave up 4 bases and V 6 bases, and 7 bases lay outside the gene matches. Germline V gene sequence: CDR1 KGHSH, CDR2 LQKENI. The CDR3 coding sequence is TGTGCCAGCTCGCCCCGGACAGGGGGCGGCTATGGCTACACCTTC. Protein product: CASSPRTGGGYGYTF.

The V and J genes are TRBV2 and TRBJ2-3; TRBD2 agrees at 12 bases. J gave up 2 bases and V 2 bases, and 8 bases lay outside the gene matches. The CDR3 consists of 18 residues. The germline gives CDR1 SNHLY, CDR2 FYNNEI. The CDR3 DNA is TGTGCCAGCAGTGAATTTTTGGCTAGCGGGGGGGTCACAGATACGCAGTATTTT. Its protein product is CASSEFLASGGVTDTQYF.

The chain combines TRBV5-1 with TRBJ2-7; D call uncertain. Germline V gene lookup returns CDR1 SGHRS and CDR2 YFSETQ. The CDR3 is made up of 13 amino acids. V was clipped by 1 base and J by 3 bases, with 8 bases between them. The DNA for the CDR3 is TGCGCCAGCAGCTTGAACAGATACTACGAGCAGTACTTC. It codes for CASSLNRYYEQYF.

The rearrangement joins TRBV20-1 to TRBJ2-3; possible D gene TRBD2, 6 bases. This CDR3 comprises 11 residues. V was clipped by 6 bases and J by 10 bases, with 14 bases between them. Germline CDR1 DFQATT, CDR2 SNEGSKA (reference sequence). The CDR3 sequence: CSAAMREAQYF. CDR3 bases: TGCAGTGCGGCCATGAGGGAGGCGCAGTATTTT.

V gene TRBV7-9 combines with J gene TRBJ2-7; D ambiguous. The CDR3 length is 16 residues. Germline CDR1 reads SEHNR; CDR2 reads FQNEAQ (reference sequence). Trimming cost V 5 bases and J 9 bases, with 26 bases left between them. CDR3 sequence (DNA): TGTGCCAGCAGCCGCCCCCCCCCTGGTCGAGATATTTGGCAGTACTTC. Translated: CASSRPPPGRDIWQYF. Looking up the rest from reference TRBV7-9 and TRBJ2-7 gives the full variable domain: DTGVSQNPRHKITKRGQNVTFRCDPISEHNRLYWYRQTLGQGPEFLTYFQNEAQLEKSRLLSDRFSAERPKGSFSTLEIQRTEQGDSAMYLCASSRPPPGRDIWQYFGPGTRLTVT.

This chain uses TRBV9 with TRBJ2-1, with 8 positions matching TRBD2. The length of the CDR3 is 14 residues. Germline values: CDR1 SGDLS, CDR2 YYNGEE. The V segment lost 3 bases and the J segment 4 bases; nucleotides outside the gene matches: 3. The CDR3 loop reads CASSAGTSYNEQFF. The DNA for the CDR3 is TGTGCCAGCAGCGCCGGGACTAGTTACAATGAGCAGTTCTTC.

This sequence joins TRBV5-6 and TRBJ2-5; no reliable D call. Trimming pared 0 bases from V and 2 bases from J, leaving 11 bases between. This CDR3 is built from 15 residues. CDR1 is SGHDT, CDR2 YYEEEE, per germline. CDR3 loop: CASSLVAGYQETQYF. For the CDR3, the DNA is TGTGCCAGCAGCTTGGTCGCAGGCTATCAAGAGACCCAGTACTTC.

The chain uses TRBV7-2 and TRBJ1-2; 7 nucleotides agree with TRBD1. CDR1 and CDR2 from the germline V gene are SGHTA and FQGNSA. The CDR3 covers 13 residues. V was pared by 2 bases and J by 7 bases, with 4 bases of the junction left unmatched. The CDR3 reads CASSLPQGFGYTF. In DNA form, the CDR3 reads TGTGCCAGCAGCTTACCACAGGGGTTTGGCTACACCTTC.

The CDR3 DNA is TGTGCCAGCAGCACACCGAACAATGAGCAGTTCTTC. It is translated as CASSTPNNEQFF. This chain joins TRBV7-3 and TRBJ2-1; D is unresolved. Germline V gives CDR1 SGHTA, CDR2 FQGTGA. This CDR3 is 12 amino acids long. Deletions cut 5 bases from V and 5 bases from J, with 7 bases between.

The rearrangement joins TRBV11-2 to TRBJ2-7, with a weak D call TRBD2 (6 bases). CDR3 length equals 14 residues. V was pared by 5 bases and J by 3 bases, with 14 bases between. CDR1 SGHAT and CDR2 FQNNGV come from the germline V gene. CDR3 DNA: TGTGCCAGCAGCCCGGGACTTCAAGGCTACGAGCAGTACTTC. Its translation: CASSPGLQGYEQYF.

The chain recombines TRBV28 with TRBJ1-2; D uncertain. The germline V gene encodes CDR1 MDHEN and CDR2 SYDVKM. V lost 7 bases to trimming and J lost 5 bases, with 29 bases between them. CDR3 size: 18 residues. CDR3 sequence: CASTPSPARHSIRYGYTF. Written as DNA, the CDR3 is TGTGCCAGCACCCCCAGCCCCGCCAGGCATTCGATCCGTTATGGCTACACCTTC.

This clone was observed once. This chain uses TRBV6-1 with TRBJ2-2, with no clear D. V was shortened by 2 bases and J by 0 bases, with 10 bases between the two germline ends. This CDR3 comprises 16 residues. Germline lookup yields CDR1 MNHNS and CDR2 SASEGT. The CDR3 spells CASSEFSGANTGELFF. CDR3 DNA: TGTGCCAGCAGTGAATTTTCGGGTGCGAACACCGGGGAGCTGTTTTTT.

J is TRBJ2-3 and V is TRBV19; D possibly corresponds to TRBD2 (5 bases). The CDR3 extends over 13 amino acids. Germline-derived CDR1 and CDR2 are LNHDA and SQIVND (reference sequence). V was trimmed by 3 bases and J by 6 bases, leaving 10 bases between them. The CDR3 here is CASSISDLDTQYF. The CDR3 nucleotides are TGTGCCAGTAGTATTAGCGACCTCGATACGCAGTATTTT.

The chain links TRBV30 to TRBJ2-3; possibly TRBD2 for D (5 bases). The CDR3 is made up of 15 amino acids. Trimming removed 2 bases from V and 6 bases from J, with 18 bases in between. CDR1 GTSNPN and CDR2 SVGIG come from the germline V gene (reference sequence). This chain's CDR3 is CAWSRYGISLDTQYF. CDR3 coding DNA: TGTGCCTGGAGTCGGTACGGGATTAGCTTGGATACGCAGTATTTT.

The chain uses TRBV10-1 and TRBJ2-1, with 9 bases that match TRBD2. CDR1 WNHNN and CDR2 SYGVQD come from the germline V gene (reference sequence). The CDR3 covers 15 residues. V trimming: 8 bases; J trimming: 0 bases; junction bases outside the gene matches: 5. The CDR3 nucleotides are TGCGCCAGCGGGTTAGCGGGAGCCTCCTACAATGAGCAGTTCTTC. Translation gives CASGLAGASYNEQFF.

Of note for this clone: A read error may produce the germline difference seen at one junction end. The chain combines TRBV19 with TRBJ2-2; 10 nucleotides align to TRBD1. The germline V gene encodes CDR1 LNHDA and CDR2 SQIVND (reference sequence). The CDR3 is made up of 16 amino acids. The CDR3 loop reads CASSNRQGALSGELFF. CDR3 nucleotide sequence: TGTGCCAGCAGTAATCGACAGGGGGCATTGTCCGGGGAGCTGTTTTTT.

This rearrangement joins TRBV28 to TRBJ1-5; D not resolved. V was trimmed by 6 bases and J by 2 bases, leaving 14 bases between them. Germline V gene data show CDR1 as MDHEN and CDR2 as SYDVKM. The CDR3 loop spans 15 amino acids. This CDR3 is CASSPHREGNQPQHF. CDR3 bases: TGTGCCAGCAGCCCTCACCGTGAGGGCAATCAGCCCCAGCATTTT.

This clone was seen a single time. J is TRBJ2-7 and V is TRBV27, with D hard to call. Trimming stripped 3 bases from V and 0 bases from J, with 9 bases between. From germline, CDR1 is MNHEY and CDR2 SMNVEV (reference sequence). The CDR3 totals 14 residues. The CDR3 spells CASSFQTGSYEQYF. CDR3 coding DNA: TGTGCCAGCAGTTTCCAGACGGGCTCCTACGAGCAGTACTTC.

The rearrangement uses TRBV27 and TRBJ2-3, with unresolved D. The CDR3 has 16 residues. The V end was cut by 1 base, the J end by 0 bases, with 11 bases between. CDR1 is MNHEY and CDR2 is SMNVEV in the germline V gene (reference sequence). CDR3 DNA: TGTGCCAGCAGTTTATTGCCAGTCCCTAGCACAGATACGCAGTATTTT. Translation: CASSLLPVPSTDTQYF.

V gene TRBV19 combines with J gene TRBJ2-2, with 11 bases identical to TRBD1. The CDR3 loop spans 14 amino acids. Germline V gene lookup returns CDR1 LNHDA and CDR2 SQIVND (reference sequence). Losses at the gene ends were 8 bases for V and 6 bases for J; bases not matched to a gene: 5. The CDR3 bases are TGTGCCAGTTGCCGGGACAGGGGGGCCGGGGAGCTGTTTTTT. This sequence encodes CASCRDRGAGELFF.

The V and J genes are TRBV19 and TRBJ1-1; TRBD1 is a possible D gene (6 bases). Trimming cost V 0 bases and J 6 bases, with 14 bases left between them. This CDR3 contains 15 residues. From germline, CDR1 is LNHDA and CDR2 SQIVND (reference sequence). CDR3 residues: CASSIDQTGRAEAFF. The CDR3 DNA follows: TGTGCCAGTAGTATAGACCAAACAGGGAGAGCTGAAGCTTTCTTT.

The chain is built from TRBV6-1 and TRBJ1-5; D unclear. The CDR3 consists of 14 residues. The germline gives CDR1 MNHNS, CDR2 SASEGT. The V end lost 6 bases, the J end lost 0 bases, and 9 bases lay between the germline ends. The CDR3: CASSRENSNQPQHF. The CDR3 DNA sequence: TGTGCCAGCAGCCGGGAGAATAGCAATCAGCCCCAGCATTTT.

Only a few counts were recorded for this clone. The same CDR3 arises from other DNA sequences in this sample as well. The chain joins TRBV30 to TRBJ1-2; D possibly corresponds to TRBD1 (6 bases). V was cut by 8 bases and J by 2 bases, with 21 bases left in between. This CDR3 region has 15 residues. CDR1 is GTSNPN, CDR2 SVGIG, per germline (reference sequence). CDR3 nucleotide sequence: TGTGCCGGTTCAAGACTCGGACAGCAAAACTATGGCTACACCTTC. Protein: CAGSRLGQQNYGYTF.

J is TRBJ2-7 and V is TRBV5-1; TRBD2 matches 9 bases. The ends lost 0 bases at V and 3 bases at J; junction bases unmatched: 7. The CDR3 is 16 residues long. Germline CDR1 SGHRS, CDR2 YFSETQ. CDR3 amino acids: CASSLAGTSIIYEQYF. As DNA, the CDR3 is TGCGCCAGCAGCTTGGCCGGGACTAGCATTATCTACGAGCAGTACTTC.

The chain carries TRBV15 and TRBJ2-3, with 8 bases identical to TRBD1. Germline trimming cut 0 bases from V and 3 bases from J; bases unmatched to any gene: 2. The germline V gene has CDR1 LNHNV and CDR2 YYDKDF (reference sequence). The CDR3 runs to 15 residues. The CDR3 protein is CATSRDGQGTDTQYF. CDR3 coding DNA: TGTGCCACCAGCAGAGATGGACAGGGAACAGATACGCAGTATTTT.

The V and J genes are TRBV5-1 and TRBJ1-4; TRBD1 matches at 9 bases. This CDR3 region has 15 residues. J lost 8 bases, V lost 0 bases, and 5 bases had no gene match. Germline V CDR1 and CDR2: SGHRS, YFSETQ. The CDR3 nucleotides read TGCGCCAGCAGCTTGGAAAACAGGGGGCGGGAAAAACTGTTTTTT. Its protein product is CASSLENRGREKLFF.

The V call is TRBV6-6, the J call TRBJ2-3; TRBD2 aligns across 7 bases. The CDR3 consists of 16 residues. Germline V CDR1 and CDR2: MNHNY, SVGAGI (reference sequence). After removal of 0 bases from V and 0 bases from J, the junction contained 3 bases not matched to a gene. The CDR3 coding sequence is TGTGCCAGCAGTTACTCGGGAGGGTTTAGCACAGATACGCAGTATTTT. The encoded protein is CASSYSGGFSTDTQYF.

The V and J genes are TRBV5-1 and TRBJ1-1; 7 positions match TRBD1. J gave up 4 bases and V 4 bases, and 7 bases lay outside the gene matches. Germline loops: CDR1 SGHRS, CDR2 YFSETQ. The CDR3 sequence is 14 residues long. CDR3 bases: TGCGCCAGCAGCCAGGGGGTACTGGGCACTGAAGCTTTCTTT. Translating it yields CASSQGVLGTEAFF.